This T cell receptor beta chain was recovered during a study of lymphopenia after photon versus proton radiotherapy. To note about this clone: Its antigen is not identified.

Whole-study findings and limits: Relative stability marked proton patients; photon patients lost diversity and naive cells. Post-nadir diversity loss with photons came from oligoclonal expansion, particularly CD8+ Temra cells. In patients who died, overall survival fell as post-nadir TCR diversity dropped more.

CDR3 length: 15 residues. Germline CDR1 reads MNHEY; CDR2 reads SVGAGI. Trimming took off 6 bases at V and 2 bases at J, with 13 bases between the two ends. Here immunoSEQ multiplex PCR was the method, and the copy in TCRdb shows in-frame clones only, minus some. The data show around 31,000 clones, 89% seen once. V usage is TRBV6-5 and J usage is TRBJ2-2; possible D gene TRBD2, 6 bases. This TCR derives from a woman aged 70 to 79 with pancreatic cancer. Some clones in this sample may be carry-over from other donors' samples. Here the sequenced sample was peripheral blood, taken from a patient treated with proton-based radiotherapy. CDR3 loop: CASSTGRRNTGELFF. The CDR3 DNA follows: TGTGCCAGCAGCACCGGGAGAAGAAACACCGGGGAGCTGTTTTTT.